This T cell receptor (beta chain) comes out of a study of Ad26.COV2.S vaccination and SARS-CoV-2 variants. The sample's treatment: some 19 received Ad26.COV2.S at low or high dose, single or two shots; 5 received placebo; per-sample allocation not given. Each sample was drawn 63 days after the first injection (of vaccine or placebo). On this clone itself: The antigen remains undetermined.

Overall study results and limits: Ad26.COV2.S recipients had broader spike-specific TCRs (P = 0.0014).

Trimming stripped 0 bases from V and 1 base from J, with 6 bases between. Looked up from germline, CDR1 is MNHEY and CDR2 is SVGAGI. CDR3 size: 14 residues. The table came from immunoSEQ multiplex PCR; TCRdb's copy has only in-frame clones and leaves some out. Here the sample spans about 330,000 clones, roughly 90% being singletons. The TCR originated in a person between 18 and 65 years old who received the Ad26.COV2.S COVID-19 vaccine or a placebo. This specimen consisted of peripheral blood, obtained in a trial of Ad26.COV2.S vaccine versus placebo. The rearrangement links TRBV6-5 to TRBJ1-1; D call uncertain. CDR3 sequence reads: CASSYSQENTEAFF. CDR3 DNA sequence: TGTGCCAGCAGTTACTCGCAGGAGAACACTGAAGCTTTCTTT.